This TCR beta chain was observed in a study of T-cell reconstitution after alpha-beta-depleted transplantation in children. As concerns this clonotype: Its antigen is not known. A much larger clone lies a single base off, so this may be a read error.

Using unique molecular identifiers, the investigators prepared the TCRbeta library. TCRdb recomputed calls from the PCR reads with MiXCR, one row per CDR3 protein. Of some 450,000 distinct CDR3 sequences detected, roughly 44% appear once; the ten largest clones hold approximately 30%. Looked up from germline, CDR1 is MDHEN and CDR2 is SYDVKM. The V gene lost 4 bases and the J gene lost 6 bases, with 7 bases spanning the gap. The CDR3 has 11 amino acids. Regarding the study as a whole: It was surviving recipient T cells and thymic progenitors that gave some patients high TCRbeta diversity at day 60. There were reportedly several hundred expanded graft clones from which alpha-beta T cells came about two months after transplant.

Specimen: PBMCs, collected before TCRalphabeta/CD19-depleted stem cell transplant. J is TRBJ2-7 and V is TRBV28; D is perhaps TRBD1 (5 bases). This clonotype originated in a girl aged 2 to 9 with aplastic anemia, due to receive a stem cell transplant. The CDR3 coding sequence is TGTGCCAGCAGTTACAGGAGCGAGCAGTACTTC. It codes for CASSYRSEQYF.